This T cell receptor beta chain was profiled in a study of lymphopenia after photon versus proton radiotherapy (dated 2019 in TCRdb). For context, the study as a whole: In patients with gastrointestinal tumors who developed high-grade lymphopenia, the study compared the immunological effects of photon radiation therapy with those of proton radiation therapy. The roughly 21 patients in the cohort had gastrointestinal tumors, were treated with either photon or proton therapy, and subsequently developed lymphopenia. The study aimed to characterize how the two radiation modalities differ in their impact on the immune system. Results and caveats for the whole study, not just this receptor: The survival association was examined only in patients who died, and the authors described better survival with proton therapy as a possibility, not as a demonstrated result. After the lymphocyte count nadir, repertoires from photon-treated patients showed oligoclonal expansion, particularly of CD8+ Temra cells, and this expansion drove the decline in diversity. Relative stability during treatment was observed in proton-treated patients, whereas loss of naive T cells and TCR diversity and gain of effector/memory populations were observed in photon-treated patients. Among patients across the cohort who died, overall survival time showed an inverse correlation with a larger post-nadir drop in TCR diversity.

Notes on this clone: It lacks a known antigen. Base qualities are not provided; no much larger clone lies one nucleotide away.

Library method: the immunoSEQ multiplex PCR assay. T cell repertoires were profiled with deep sequencing of rearranged TCR beta loci together with multiparametric flow cytometry. Sourced from immuneACCESS, this table was stored by TCRdb with only in-frame sequences that have V and J called. A share of the clones is absent; for the studies checked, an unresolved V gene accounts for under half, and the remainder has no known explanation. This sample gives over 40,000 clones in total; around 90% of them show up just once. The top ten constitute around 17% of the sample. Trimming leaves V shorter by 0 bases and J shorter by 2 bases, with the junction holding 6 bases beyond the gene matches. CDR3 length: 16 amino acids, cysteine to phenylalanine. Of the read, only the CDR3 DNA is kept; its 48 bases are in frame from base 1. Reading the germline V gene gives CDR1 SGDLS and CDR2 YYNGEE.

The sequences come from peripheral blood, collected from a patient treated with photon-based radiotherapy. The receptor chain draws on TRBV9 and TRBJ2-3, and TRBD1 matches 7 of the central bases. The clonotype comes from a woman in her forties with cholangiocarcinoma. The bases are TGTGCCAGCAGCGTAGGACACAGGGGACCCACAGATACGCAGTATTTT. Its translation is CASSVGHRGPTDTQYF.